Each of the 6 T cell receptor beta chains below was sequenced from the same sample in a study of T cell repertoires in cytomegalovirus infection. TCRdb processed the reads anew with MiXCR; each CDR3 protein has one entry. The table records approximately 200,000 distinct CDR3 sequences, approximately 24% of them present only once. Material for sequencing was CD8+ T cells from PBMCs. The receptors stem from a human donor in good health (CMV status not recorded). Some clones in this sample may be carry-over from other donors' samples.

The gene calls are TRBV6-5 and TRBJ2-1; weak D call: TRBD1 (5 bases). Trimming cost V 7 bases and J 0 bases, with 13 bases left between them. This CDR3 spans 15 amino acids. Germline-derived CDR1 and CDR2 are MNHEY and SVGAGI. Written as DNA, the CDR3 is TGTGCCAGCACCCGCCAGGGATTCTCCTACAATGAGCAGTTCTTC. Translation: CASTRQGFSYNEQFF.

This clonotype was observed a handful of times. J is TRBJ2-7 and V is TRBV7-9; 9 positions match TRBD1. From germline, CDR1 is SEHNR and CDR2 FQNEAQ (reference sequence). CDR3 size: 14 residues. The junction had 9 bases not matched to a gene; V was cut back by 5 bases and J by 7 bases. CDR3 residues: CASSPRDRAREQYF. CDR3 nucleotide sequence: TGTGCCAGCAGCCCCAGGGACAGGGCACGGGAGCAGTACTTC.

The chain employs TRBV11-3 and TRBJ2-3; TRBD2 might be the D (5 bases). Germline V gene data show CDR1 as SGHNT and CDR2 as YENEEA. Trimming took off 2 bases at V and 5 bases at J, with 11 bases between the two ends. This CDR3 is 14 amino acids long. The CDR3 bases are TGTGCCAGCAGCTTAAGAGGGTTTGAAGATACGCAGTATTTT. Translation gives CASSLRGFEDTQYF. The full variable domain, rest sourced from reference TRBV11-3 and TRBJ2-3, is EAGVVQSPRYKIIEKKQPVAFWCNPISGHNTLYWYLQNLGQGPELLIRYENEEAVDDSQLPKDRFSAERLKGVDSTLKIQPAELGDSAVYLCASSLRGFEDTQYFGPGTRLTVL.

In its sample, this clonotype was seen a few times. The genes are TRBV29-1 and TRBJ1-4; weak D call: TRBD1 (5 bases). CDR3 size: 12 residues. Trimming removed 5 bases from V and 7 bases from J, with 11 bases in between. Per the germline V gene, CDR1 is SQVTM and CDR2 is ANQGSEA. This chain's CDR3 is CSVWDGGEKLFF. The CDR3 bases are TGCAGCGTTTGGGACGGGGGTGAAAAACTGTTTTTT.

This clonotype has ten or more counts. The chain recombines TRBV7-9 with TRBJ2-2; 9 nucleotides agree with TRBD1. The CDR3 length is 18 residues. In germline, CDR1 is SEHNR, CDR2 FQNEAQ (reference sequence). V shed 5 bases, J shed 1 base, and the junction held 11 bases outside the gene matches. The CDR3 coding sequence is TGTGCCAGCAGCCCCCCGGTGGGGGACAGGGAGAACACCGGGGAGCTGTTTTTT. The encoded protein is CASSPPVGDRENTGELFF.

The V call is TRBV14, the J call TRBJ1-1; D is undetermined. This CDR3 spans 17 amino acids. V was trimmed by 1 base and J by 0 bases, leaving 15 bases between them. CDR1 SGHDN and CDR2 FVKESK come from the germline V gene. The CDR3 is CASSQGSVGFLNTEAFF. The CDR3 DNA reads as TGTGCCAGCAGCCAAGGATCGGTGGGATTTTTGAACACTGAAGCTTTCTTT. Full variable domain (outside the CDR3, taken from reference TRBV14 and TRBJ1-1): EAGVTQFPSHSVIEKGQTVTLRCDPISGHDNLYWYRRVMGKEIKFLLHFVKESKQDESGMPNNRFLAERTGGTYSTLKVQPAELEDSGVYFCASSQGSVGFLNTEAFFGQGTRLTVV.